Listed below are T cell receptor beta chains from one sample, sequenced in a study of blood T cell repertoires in COVID-19. Only in-frame clones appear in the TCRdb table, and some are missing; sequencing was by immunoSEQ multiplex PCR. This sample has approximately 90,000 clones, with 75% to 90% found just once. Sequenced input: peripheral blood. These receptors were obtained from an elderly man with active or convalescent COVID-19. Each CDR3 is given with its conserved first and last residue. A D gene is named only where the DNA matches it firmly.

length	D	V	J	CDR3
15	TRBD1	TRBV19	TRBJ2-5	CASSLGTGSRETQYF
15	-	TRBV7-9	TRBJ2-6	CASSFGGSGANVLTF
13	TRBD2	TRBV30	TRBJ2-7	CAWSVGSGGEQYF
13	-	TRBV6-2/TRBV6-3	TRBJ1-1	CASSSRANTEAFF
20	-	TRBV19	TRBJ1-3	CASSMTVEGRFFVPGNTIYF
15	-	TRBV3-1/TRBV3-2	TRBJ1-4	CASSHRGGFNEKLFF
14	TRBD2	TRBV28	TRBJ2-7	CASTTGLGSYEQYF
13	-	TRBV20-1	TRBJ2-7	CSASVAPSYEQYF
13	-	TRBV4-2	TRBJ2-1	CASSQVLGDGQFF
16	TRBD2	TRBV11-1	TRBJ2-7	CASSLGLADLSYEQYF
16	TRBD2	TRBV9	TRBJ2-2	CASSVRAGGGTGELFF
12	TRBD1	TRBV6-5	TRBJ2-7	CASSTGGYEQYF